What follows is one T cell receptor beta chain and its context. Its antigen remains unidentified. Per-base qualities were not stored, and no clone one base away is much larger. CDR1 and CDR2 (DFQATT, SNEGSKA) derive from the germline V gene (reference sequence). The CDR3 goes from the cysteine to the phenylalanine over 14 residues. CDR3 DNA is the only sequence kept; it has 42 bases, read in frame from the first base. V is cut by 3 bases and J by 5 bases, and the space between the germline ends is 14 bases. The data derive from a study (dated by TCRdb to 2015 to 2016). Libraries were prepared through RT-PCR. The sequencer listed for this sample is Illumina MiSeq. TCRdb handled the public reads itself, with Q25 trimming in fastp and clone calling in MiXCR, and kept productive beta chains. Each CDR3 protein appears once, grouped with its most common genes and DNA. The sample has about 700,000 distinct CDR3 sequences on record, over 12% of them singletons. The top ten clonotypes cover around 3.3% of the sample.

The sequencing input was memory CD4+ T cells from blood. This receptor was obtained from a female donor in good health, serving as a healthy control. The chain was built from TRBV20-1 and TRBJ2-4; TRBD2 is a weak D gene call, 6 bases matching. The nucleotide sequence is TGCAGTGCTAGCCGACTAGAGGGGCAAAACATTCAGTACTTC. This gives the protein CSASRLEGQNIQYF.